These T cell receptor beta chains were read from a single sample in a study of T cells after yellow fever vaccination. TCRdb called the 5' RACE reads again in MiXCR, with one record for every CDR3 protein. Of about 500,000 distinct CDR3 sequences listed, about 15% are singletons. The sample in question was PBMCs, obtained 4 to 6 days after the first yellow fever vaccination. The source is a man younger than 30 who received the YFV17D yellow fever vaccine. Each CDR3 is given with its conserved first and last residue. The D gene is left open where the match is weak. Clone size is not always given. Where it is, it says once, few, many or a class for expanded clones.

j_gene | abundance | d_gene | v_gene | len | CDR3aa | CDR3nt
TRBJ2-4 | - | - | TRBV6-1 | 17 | CASSEAPGTTTKNIQYF | TGTGCCAGCAGTGAAGCGCCAGGGACGACAACCAAAAACATTCAGTACTTC
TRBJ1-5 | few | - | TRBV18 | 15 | CASSISPGRNQPQHF | TGTGCCAGCTCAATATCCCCAGGGCGCAATCAGCCCCAGCATTTT
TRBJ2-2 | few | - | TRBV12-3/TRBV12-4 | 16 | CASSLVGYQFPGELFF | TGTGCCAGCAGTTTAGTGGGTTATCAGTTTCCCGGGGAGCTGTTTTTT
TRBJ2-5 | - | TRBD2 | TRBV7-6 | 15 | CASSLERRGGETQYF | TGTGCCAGCAGCTTGGAAAGGCGGGGGGGAGAGACCCAGTACTTC
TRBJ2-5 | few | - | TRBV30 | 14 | CAWSQGTIAETQYF | TGTGCCTGGAGCCAGGGGACGATAGCAGAGACCCAGTACTTC
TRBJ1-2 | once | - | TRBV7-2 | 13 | CASSPGGLYGYTF | TGTGCCAGCAGCCCGGGGGGTCTCTATGGCTACACCTTC
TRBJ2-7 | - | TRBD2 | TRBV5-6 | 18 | CASSSDVTSSGRVYEQYF | TGTGCCAGCAGCTCCGATGTGACTAGCTCCGGGAGGGTATACGAGCAGTACTTC
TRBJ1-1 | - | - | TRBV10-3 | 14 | CAISRQVMNTEAFF | TGTGCCATCAGCCGACAGGTGATGAACACTGAAGCTTTCTTT
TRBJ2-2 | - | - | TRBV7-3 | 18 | CASSSGRGHGGNTGELFF | TGTGCCAGCAGCTCCGGTCGAGGTCATGGTGGGAACACCGGGGAGCTGTTTTTT
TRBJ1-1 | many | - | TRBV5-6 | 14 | CASRKGGFNTEAFF | TGTGCCAGCCGCAAGGGGGGCTTTAACACTGAAGCTTTCTTT
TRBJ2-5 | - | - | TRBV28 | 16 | CASTPKSGQHKETQYF | TGTGCCAGCACCCCCAAAAGTGGACAGCATAAAGAGACCCAGTACTTC
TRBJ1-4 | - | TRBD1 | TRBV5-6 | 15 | CASSARDRGNEKPFF | TGTGCCAGCAGCGCCCGGGACAGGGGGAATGAAAAACCGTTTTTT
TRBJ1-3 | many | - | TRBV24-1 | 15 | CATSDPRGSGNTIYF | TGTGCCACCAGTGATCCCAGGGGATCTGGAAACACCATATATTTT
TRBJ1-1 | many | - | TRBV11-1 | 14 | CASSSSGTDYKAFF | TGTGCCAGCAGCTCATCGGGGACTGACTACAAAGCTTTCTTT
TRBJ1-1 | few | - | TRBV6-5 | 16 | CASSSPGGGKNTEAFF | TGTGCCAGCAGTTCCCCCGGAGGGGGGAAGAACACTGAAGCTTTCTTT
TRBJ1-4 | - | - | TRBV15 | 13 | CATSGQGGEKLFF | TGTGCCACCAGCGGGCAGGGTGGGGAAAAACTGTTTTTT
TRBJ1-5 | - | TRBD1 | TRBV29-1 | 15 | CSAAVTGGAYQPQHF | TGCAGCGCGGCAGTAACAGGGGGCGCTTACCAGCCCCAGCATTTT
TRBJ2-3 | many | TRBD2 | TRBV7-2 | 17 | CASSLGVSGGGTDTQYF | TGTGCCAGCAGCTTAGGTGTTAGCGGGGGGGGCACAGATACGCAGTATTTT
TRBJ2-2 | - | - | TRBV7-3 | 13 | CASSLAMDGELFF | TGTGCCAGCAGCTTAGCGATGGACGGGGAGCTGTTTTTT
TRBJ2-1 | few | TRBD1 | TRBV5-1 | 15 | CASSLFTGGYNEQFF | TGCGCCAGCAGCTTGTTTACAGGGGGTTACAATGAGCAGTTCTTC
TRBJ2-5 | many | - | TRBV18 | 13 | CASSPPTQETQYF | TGTGCCAGCTCACCACCCACCCAAGAGACCCAGTACTTC
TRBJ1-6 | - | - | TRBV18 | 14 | CASSLRVSGSPLHF | TGTGCCAGCTCACTCCGGGTTTCGGGGTCACCCCTCCACTTT
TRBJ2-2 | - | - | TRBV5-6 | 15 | CASSFGWGDIGELFF | TGTGCCAGCAGCTTTGGATGGGGGGACATCGGGGAGCTGTTTTTT
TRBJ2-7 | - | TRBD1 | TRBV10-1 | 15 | CASSDGTEGNYEQYF | TGCGCCAGCAGTGATGGGACAGAAGGGAACTACGAGCAGTACTTC
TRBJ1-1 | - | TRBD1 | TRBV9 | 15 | CASSVGGTDRAEAFF | TGTGCCAGCAGCGTAGGGGGAACGGACAGGGCAGAAGCTTTCTTT
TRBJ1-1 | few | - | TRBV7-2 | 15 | CASTLWGNSNTEAFF | TGTGCCAGCACCCTCTGGGGCAACTCGAACACTGAAGCTTTCTTT
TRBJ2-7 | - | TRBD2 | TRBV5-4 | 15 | CASSTKAGEVYEQYF | TGTGCCAGCAGTACAAAAGCGGGGGAAGTCTACGAGCAGTACTTC
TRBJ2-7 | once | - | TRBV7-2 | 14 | CASSLEGRAYEQYF | TGTGCCAGCAGCTTAGAGGGTAGGGCCTACGAGCAGTACTTC
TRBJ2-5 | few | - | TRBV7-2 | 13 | CASTLGFGETQYF | TGTGCCAGCACCTTGGGGTTTGGAGAGACCCAGTACTTC
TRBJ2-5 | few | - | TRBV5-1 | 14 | CASSLEGNQETQYF | TGCGCCAGCAGCTTGGAGGGGAATCAAGAGACCCAGTACTTC
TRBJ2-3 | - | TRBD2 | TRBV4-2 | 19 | CASRTGGLAGGLGTDTQYF | TGTGCCAGCAGGACTGGGGGCCTAGCGGGGGGGCTCGGCACAGATACGCAGTATTTT
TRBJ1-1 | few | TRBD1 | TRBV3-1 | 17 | CASSQVGVGQVGTEAFF | TGTGCCAGCAGCCAAGTAGGGGTAGGACAGGTGGGCACTGAAGCTTTCTTT
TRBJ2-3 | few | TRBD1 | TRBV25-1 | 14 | CASSRQGVTDTQYF | TGTGCCAGCAGCAGACAGGGGGTCACAGATACGCAGTATTTT
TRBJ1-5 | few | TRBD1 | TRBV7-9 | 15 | CASSPGQVANQPQHF | TGTGCCAGCAGCCCGGGACAGGTCGCGAATCAGCCCCAGCATTTT
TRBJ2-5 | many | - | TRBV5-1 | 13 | CASSLEVRGTQYF | TGCGCCAGCAGCTTGGAAGTTAGGGGGACCCAGTACTTC
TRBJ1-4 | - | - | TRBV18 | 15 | CASSPPDRVNEKLFF | TGTGCCAGCTCACCACCCGACAGAGTTAATGAAAAACTGTTTTTT
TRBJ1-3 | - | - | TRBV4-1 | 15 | CASSQEPFSGNTIYF | TGCGCCAGCAGCCAAGAGCCCTTTTCTGGAAACACCATATATTTT
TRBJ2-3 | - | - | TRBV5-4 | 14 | CASRIWGGRDTQYF | TGTGCCAGCCGTATATGGGGGGGCCGAGATACGCAGTATTTT
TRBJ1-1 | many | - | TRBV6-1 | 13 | CASSENRDTEAFF | TGTGCCAGCAGTGAGAACAGGGACACTGAAGCTTTCTTT
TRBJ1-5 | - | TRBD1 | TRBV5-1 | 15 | CASSHTGGSNQPQHF | TGCGCCAGCAGCCACACAGGGGGTAGCAATCAGCCCCAGCATTTT
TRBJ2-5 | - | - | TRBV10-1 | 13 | CASSESGNGLSYF | TGCGCCAGCAGTGAGTCGGGTAACGGACTTTCGTACTTC
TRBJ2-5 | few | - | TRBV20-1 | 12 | CSARGYQETQYF | TGCAGTGCGAGGGGTTACCAAGAGACCCAGTACTTC
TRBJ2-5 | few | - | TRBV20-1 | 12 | CSARERSETQYF | TGCAGTGCTAGAGAGAGGAGCGAGACCCAGTACTTC
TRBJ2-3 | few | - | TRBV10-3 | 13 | CAIRSPSTDTQYF | TGTGCCATCAGGTCGCCTAGCACCGATACGCAGTATTTT
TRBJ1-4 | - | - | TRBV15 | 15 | CATSREEPGTEKLFF | TGTGCCACCAGCAGAGAGGAACCCGGGACGGAGAAACTGTTTTTT
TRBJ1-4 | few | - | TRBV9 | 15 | CASSPLAGVNEKLFF | TGTGCCAGCAGTCCCCTGGCAGGGGTGAATGAAAAACTGTTTTTT
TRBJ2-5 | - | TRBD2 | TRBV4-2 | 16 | CASSHDLAGVAETQYF | TGTGCCAGCAGCCATGATTTAGCGGGGGTTGCAGAGACCCAGTACTTC
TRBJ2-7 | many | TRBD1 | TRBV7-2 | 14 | CASSFGTGSYEQYF | TGTGCCAGCAGCTTCGGGACAGGGTCCTACGAGCAGTACTTC
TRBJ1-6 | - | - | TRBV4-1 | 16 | CASSNIDSAGNSPLHF | TGCGCCAGCAGCAACATCGACAGCGCCGGTAATTCACCCCTCCACTTT
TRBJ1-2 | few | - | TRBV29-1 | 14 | CSVEGGGANYGYTF | TGCAGCGTGGAGGGCGGCGGAGCTAACTATGGCTACACCTTC
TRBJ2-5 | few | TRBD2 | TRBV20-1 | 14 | CSAIGTSGVETQYF | TGCAGTGCTATAGGGACTAGCGGGGTCGAGACCCAGTACTTC
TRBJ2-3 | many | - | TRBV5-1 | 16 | CASSLLESGQGDTQYF | TGCGCCAGCAGCTTGCTGGAATCTGGGCAGGGAGATACGCAGTATTTT
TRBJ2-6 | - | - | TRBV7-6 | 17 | CASSLEAPLFGANVLTF | TGTGCCAGCAGCTTAGAGGCTCCGCTATTCGGGGCCAACGTCCTGACTTTC